These 30 T cell receptor beta chains share one sample of origin, sequenced in a study of PD-1 blockade in classical Hodgkin lymphoma. After autologous stem cell transplantation all patients relapsed, and prior brentuximab vedotin exposure differed between cohorts. TCRdb's copy holds only in-frame clones and misses some; the assay was immunoSEQ multiplex PCR. The repertoire holds about 90,000 clones, about 88% seen once, with about 10% in the top ten. The sample here was peripheral blood mononuclear cells (PBMCs), taken before the second cycle of nivolumab. Receptors originate from a human donor with classical Hodgkin lymphoma.

The CDR3 reads CASRYLTGIGELFF. The CDR3 nucleotides read TGTGCCAGCAGATACTTGACAGGGATCGGGGAGCTGTTTTTT. This chain uses TRBV27 with TRBJ2-2; 7 bases align to TRBD1. The length of the CDR3 is 14 residues. With V trimmed by 6 bases and J by 7 bases, 8 bases remained unmatched. The germline V gene has CDR1 MNHEY and CDR2 SMNVEV (reference sequence).

This clone was seen a few times. The rearrangement joins TRBV28 to TRBJ1-5; D is ambiguous. The germline CDR1 and CDR2 sequences are MDHEN and SYDVKM. Trimming left V 5 bases short and J 3 bases short, with 11 bases between. This CDR3 is 14 amino acids long. The DNA for the CDR3 is TGTGCCAGCAGTCAGGACGGGCCCAATCAGCCCCAGCATTTT. It is translated as CASSQDGPNQPQHF.

The sample holds a few counts of this clone. The rearrangement uses TRBV2 and TRBJ1-5, with no clear D. The CDR3 loop spans 14 amino acids. The germline CDR1 and CDR2 sequences are SNHLY and FYNNEI. Trimming shortened V by 1 base and J by 5 bases, and 9 bases separated the two germline ends. The CDR3 reads CASSEGTFDQPQHF. CDR3 bases: TGTGCCAGCAGTGAAGGGACCTTCGATCAGCCCCAGCATTTT.

The J gene is TRBJ1-2, the V gene TRBV28; unclear D gene. This CDR3 is built from 13 residues. Trimming cost V 6 bases and J 7 bases, with 15 bases left between them. The germline V gene has CDR1 MDHEN and CDR2 SYDVKM. CDR3 amino acids: CASSRGRVLGYTF. CDR3 bases: TGTGCCAGCAGCAGAGGTCGTGTCCTTGGCTACACCTTC.

With respect to this clone: This CDR3 is also generated by other DNA sequences in the sample. The chain recombines TRBV18 with TRBJ2-1; D gene unclear. Looked up from germline, CDR1 is KGHSH and CDR2 is LQKENI. This CDR3 has 12 amino acids. Trimming pared 3 bases from V and 7 bases from J, leaving 7 bases between. CDR3 sequence reads: CASSPLGNEQFF. CDR3 sequence (DNA): TGTGCCAGCTCACCGTTGGGGAATGAGCAGTTCTTC.

The chain combines TRBV9 with TRBJ1-3; D uncertain. The V gene's germline CDR1 is SGDLS and CDR2 YYNGEE. This CDR3 contains 15 residues. Deletions cut 6 bases from V and 0 bases from J, with 13 bases between. CDR3: CASTPRGVSGNTIYF. The CDR3 bases are TGTGCCAGCACCCCCCGCGGGGTCTCTGGAAACACCATATATTTT.

This clone was found once. The gene calls are TRBV10-3 and TRBJ2-3; 8 bases are a match to TRBD2. Germline CDR1 and CDR2: ENHRY and SYGVKD. The CDR3 covers 15 residues. Trimming at V came to 10 bases and at J to 2 bases, leaving 11 bases not matched to a gene. The CDR3 loop is CATGGLGGPTDTQYF. The CDR3 nucleotides are TGTGCCACGGGGGGGTTGGGGGGCCCCACAGATACGCAGTATTTT.

This clone was picked up a small number of times. The chain employs TRBV19 and TRBJ2-1, with 7 bases matching TRBD2. Losses at the gene ends were 6 bases for V and 7 bases for J; bases not matched to a gene: 12. Germline V gives CDR1 LNHDA, CDR2 SQIVND (reference sequence). This CDR3 comprises 15 residues. The CDR3 protein is CASRPSGIGGNEQFF. DNA for the CDR3: TGTGCCAGTAGACCGAGCGGGATCGGCGGAAATGAGCAGTTCTTC.

This clone was observed a single time. The gene calls are TRBV9 and TRBJ2-5, with D unclear. CDR3 length: 15 residues. Germline lookup yields CDR1 SGDLS and CDR2 YYNGEE. Trimming shortened V by 0 bases and J by 2 bases, and 11 bases separated the two germline ends. In DNA form, the CDR3 reads TGTGCCAGCAGCGTAGCTGGGATAGGGCAAGAGACCCAGTACTTC. It encodes CASSVAGIGQETQYF.

This clone came up once. V and J are TRBV5-4 and TRBJ2-7; D may be TRBD2 (7 bases). The CDR3 sequence is 15 residues long. Looked up from germline, CDR1 is SGHNT and CDR2 is YYREEE (reference sequence). The germline V and J ends were trimmed by 0 bases and 3 bases, with 13 bases remaining between them. The CDR3 DNA reads as TGTGCCAGCAGCTTGGCCAGGGGAGGGGGCTACGAGCAGTACTTC. Its translation is CASSLARGGGYEQYF.

The table lists this clone with a count of one. DNA for the CDR3: TGCGCCAGCAGCCAAGAGCGGGGACCGGGACAGAGCTCCTACGAGCAGTACTTC. Protein product: CASSQERGPGQSSYEQYF. This chain joins TRBV4-1 and TRBJ2-7; possible D gene TRBD1, 7 bases. This CDR3 is 18 amino acids long. V lost 0 bases to trimming and J lost 0 bases, with 18 bases between them. Germline V gene lookup returns CDR1 MGHRA and CDR2 YSYEKL.

Points on this clone: The sample has other DNA sequences that encode this CDR3 too. The chain links TRBV19 to TRBJ2-7; D is ambiguous. In germline, CDR1 is LNHDA, CDR2 SQIVND (reference sequence). V was cut by 1 base and J by 4 bases, with 8 bases left in between. The CDR3 spans 13 residues. In DNA, the CDR3 is TGTGCCAGTAGTATAGGGCGTGGGTACGAGCAGTACTTC. Amino acid sequence: CASSIGRGYEQYF.

Only a few counts were recorded for this clone. The chain links TRBV2 to TRBJ2-1; possibly TRBD2 for D (6 bases). Germline CDR1 and CDR2: SNHLY and FYNNEI. Trimming took off 3 bases at V and 12 bases at J, with 21 bases between the two ends. This CDR3 has 15 residues. This chain's CDR3 is CASSDWDSPAVRQFF. CDR3 sequence (DNA): TGTGCCAGCAGTGACTGGGACTCGCCTGCAGTGAGGCAGTTCTTC.

This rearrangement joins TRBV7-9 to TRBJ2-6, with D perhaps TRBD1 (6 bases). V was trimmed by 4 bases and J by 0 bases, leaving 16 bases between them. From germline, CDR1 is SEHNR and CDR2 FQNEAQ (reference sequence). The CDR3 contains 18 residues. DNA for the CDR3: TGTGCCAGCAGCTGGACAGTCGTAACCCGCTCTGGGGCCAACGTCCTGACTTTC. It encodes CASSWTVVTRSGANVLTF.

CDR3 residues: CASSEPGPNSPLHF. In nucleotides, the CDR3 is TGCGCCAGCAGTGAGCCAGGGCCAAATTCACCCCTCCACTTT. The chain joins TRBV10-2 to TRBJ1-6, with D possibly TRBD1 on 5 matching bases. The CDR3 is 14 residues long. Germline V CDR1 and CDR2: WSHSY, SAAADI. V dropped 2 bases and J dropped 7 bases, with 9 bases sitting between them.

The V call is TRBV28, the J call TRBJ2-1; TRBD2 is a possible D gene (5 bases). The CDR3 totals 15 residues. V lost 0 bases and J lost 10, with 16 bases in between. CDR1 is MDHEN and CDR2 is SYDVKM in the germline V gene. CDR3 loop: CASSLWSAGWEEQFF. The CDR3, as DNA: TGTGCCAGCAGTTTATGGTCGGCCGGATGGGAGGAGCAGTTCTTC.

The genes are TRBV7-6 and TRBJ2-7; D is undetermined. The CDR3 covers 13 residues. Between the trimmed V and J ends, which lost 5 bases and 3 bases, there was a span of 11 bases. Germline-derived CDR1 and CDR2 are SGHVS and FNYEAQ. CDR3 DNA sequence: TGTGCCAGCAGCCCGCGAGACCTCTACGAGCAGTACTTC. This sequence encodes CASSPRDLYEQYF.

This clone was detected only a few times. The junction and the germline gene differ at one end; a read error may be behind it. This chain connects TRBV29-1 to TRBJ1-1, with D perhaps matching TRBD1 (5 bases). The CDR3 spans 11 residues. Germline assignment: CDR1 SQVTM and CDR2 ANQGSEA. The DNA of the CDR3 is TGCAGCGTTGAGGGGCCGTCTGAGGCTTTCTTT. Translated, it gives CSVEGPSEAFF. The complete variable domain, with remaining parts taken from reference TRBV29-1 and TRBJ1-1, reads SAVISQKPSRDICQRGTSLTIQCQVDSQVTMMFWYRQQPGQSLTLIATANQGSEATYESGFVIDKFPISRPNLTFSTLTVSNMSPEDSSIYLCSVEGPSEAFFGQGTRLTVV.

The gene calls are TRBV30 and TRBJ2-5, with D unresolved. The CDR3 spans 15 residues. Germline V gives CDR1 GTSNPN, CDR2 SVGIG (reference sequence). V lost 2 bases, J lost 3 bases, and 16 bases lay in between. CDR3 bases: TGTGCCTGGAGTCCGCGGCCCGCCATAGAAGAGACCCAGTACTTC. Translation gives CAWSPRPAIEETQYF.

The chain joins TRBV19 to TRBJ2-3; D is ambiguous. The CDR3 spans 13 residues. V was clipped by 3 bases and J by 6 bases, with 10 bases between them. Germline V gives CDR1 LNHDA, CDR2 SQIVND (reference sequence). CDR3 in DNA: TGTGCCAGTAGTATTTGGTCCAGGGATACGCAGTATTTT. It translates to CASSIWSRDTQYF.

V and J are TRBV7-6 and TRBJ2-5, with D unresolved. Between the trimmed V and J ends, which lost 1 base and 1 base, there was a span of 7 bases. There are 14 residues in the CDR3. Per germline, CDR1 SGHVS and CDR2 FNYEAQ. The CDR3 loop reads CASSLVAVQETQYF. For the CDR3, the DNA is TGTGCCAGCAGCTTAGTGGCAGTCCAAGAGACCCAGTACTTC.

Notes on this clone: The sample holds other DNA sequences that translate to the same CDR3. J is TRBJ2-7 and V is TRBV7-9; D may be TRBD1 (5 bases). Germline lookup yields CDR1 SEHNR and CDR2 FQNEAQ (reference sequence). Trimming left V 3 bases short and J 5 bases short, with 8 bases between. There are 12 residues in the CDR3. The CDR3 DNA reads TGTGCCAGCAGCTTGAAAGGGGACGAGCAGTACTTC. Protein: CASSLKGDEQYF.

V usage is TRBV18 and J usage is TRBJ2-5, with 7 bases aligning to TRBD1. With 0 bases clipped from V and 7 bases from J, the junction kept 11 bases outside the gene matches. In germline, CDR1 is KGHSH, CDR2 LQKENI. The CDR3 contains 16 residues. CDR3 DNA sequence: TGTGCCAGCTCACCACCGGCGACAGGGCTGCCGGGGACCCAGTACTTC. Translation gives CASSPPATGLPGTQYF.

J is TRBJ2-7 and V is TRBV9, with 7 positions matching TRBD2. Trimming took 0 bases from V and 2 from J; bases not matched to a gene: 5. Germline CDR1 reads SGDLS; CDR2 reads YYNGEE. The CDR3 has 15 residues. CDR3 sequence: CASSVEAGRAYEQYF. The CDR3 region has the DNA TGTGCCAGCAGCGTAGAGGCAGGGAGGGCCTACGAGCAGTACTTC.

This chain links TRBV19 with TRBJ2-2, with 14 bases matching TRBD2. With 6 bases clipped from V and 0 bases from J, the junction kept 3 bases outside the gene matches. The CDR3 extends over 17 amino acids. Germline CDR1 reads LNHDA; CDR2 reads SQIVND (reference sequence). CDR3 sequence (DNA): TGTGCCAGTAGATGGACTAGCGGGAGGACGAACACCGGGGAGCTGTTTTTT. Its protein is CASRWTSGRTNTGELFF.

Turning to this clone: Other DNA sequences in the same sample also yield this CDR3. The V and J genes are TRBV27 and TRBJ2-2, with 7 bases lining up with TRBD1. The germline V gene has CDR1 MNHEY and CDR2 SMNVEV (reference sequence). The CDR3 is 16 amino acids. With V trimmed by 3 bases and J by 4 bases, 8 bases remained unmatched. CDR3 protein: CASSLGRQGPTGELFF. In DNA, the CDR3 is TGTGCCAGCAGTTTGGGGAGACAGGGCCCCACCGGGGAGCTGTTTTTT.

The rearrangement links TRBV28 to TRBJ2-7, with a weak D call TRBD2 (5 bases). This CDR3 comprises 16 residues. CDR1 and CDR2 from the germline V gene are MDHEN and SYDVKM. Trimming took 3 bases from V and 3 from J, leaving 18 bases between them. The CDR3 here is CASSFRLWELSYEQYF. In nucleotides, the CDR3 is TGTGCCAGCAGTTTTCGGCTCTGGGAGTTAAGCTACGAGCAGTACTTC.

V usage is TRBV6-5 and J usage is TRBJ1-1; D gene unclear. The V gene's germline CDR1 is MNHEY and CDR2 SVGAGI. V lost 1 base, J lost 4 bases, and 10 bases lay in between. The CDR3 contains 14 residues. The CDR3 sequence is CASSYFGEATEAFF. The CDR3 DNA sequence: TGTGCCAGCAGTTACTTCGGGGAGGCCACTGAAGCTTTCTTT.

As regards this clone: A read error may be the cause here, since a much bigger clone is one base away. The V gene is TRBV7-2, the J gene TRBJ1-4; perhaps TRBD1 as D (5 bases). CDR1 and CDR2 (germline): SGHTA, FQGNSA. The CDR3 length is 13 residues. V lost 1 base, J lost 8 bases, and 8 bases lay in between. For the CDR3, the DNA is TGTGCCAGCAGCTTAGGGGGGAAGGAAAAACTGTTTTTT. Its protein product is CASSLGGKEKLFF.

The sample holds one count of this clone. The chain is built from TRBV6-1 and TRBJ2-1; TRBD1 agrees at 7 bases. The trim removed 4 bases at V and 4 bases at J, leaving 7 bases unmatched. The length of the CDR3 is 15 residues. Germline V lookup: CDR1 MNHNS, CDR2 SASEGT. The CDR3 DNA is TGTGCCAGCAGTGGACAGGGTAATTTGTACAATGAGCAGTTCTTC. Encoded protein: CASSGQGNLYNEQFF.